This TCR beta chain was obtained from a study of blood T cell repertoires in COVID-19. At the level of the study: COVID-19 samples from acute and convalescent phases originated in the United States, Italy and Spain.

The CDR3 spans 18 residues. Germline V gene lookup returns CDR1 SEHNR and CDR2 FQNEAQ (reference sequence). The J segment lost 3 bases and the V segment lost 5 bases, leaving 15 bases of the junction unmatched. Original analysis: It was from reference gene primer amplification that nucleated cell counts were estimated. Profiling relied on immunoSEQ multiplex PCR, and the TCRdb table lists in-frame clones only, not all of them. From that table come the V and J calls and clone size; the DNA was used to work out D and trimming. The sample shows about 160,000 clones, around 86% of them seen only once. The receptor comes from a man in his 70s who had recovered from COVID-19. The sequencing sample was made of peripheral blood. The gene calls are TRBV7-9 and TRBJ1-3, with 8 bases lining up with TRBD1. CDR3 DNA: TGTGCCAGCAGCCACGGACAGGGCCAAGGGTGGGGTGGAAACACCATATATTTT. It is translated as CASSHGQGQGWGGNTIYF.